The 26 T cell receptor beta chains reported below all come from one sample, sequenced in a study of OX40 agonist ivuxolimab in advanced cancers. Some clones are missing from TCRdb's copy, which holds only in-frame ones; the method was immunoSEQ multiplex PCR. The sample carries about 45,000 clones, 80% to 90% recorded once. This material consisted of CD4+ or CD8+ T cells sorted from blood, taken in a trial of the OX40 agonist ivuxolimab. The receptors were gathered from an adult with an advanced solid tumor such as melanoma, head and neck, liver or kidney cancer.

The gene calls are TRBV6-5 and TRBJ2-7; 13 bases agree with TRBD2. The J segment lost 7 bases and the V segment lost 2 bases, leaving 5 bases of the junction unmatched. CDR3 length equals 15 residues. The germline V gene has CDR1 MNHEY and CDR2 SVGAGI. The CDR3 DNA reads as TGTGCCAGCAGTTACGTAACTAGCGGGAGGGATGAGCAGTACTTC. Translation gives CASSYVTSGRDEQYF.

The chain recombines TRBV7-8 with TRBJ2-5, with D perhaps TRBD2 (6 bases). Per germline, CDR1 SGHVS and CDR2 FQNEAQ. The CDR3 is 15 amino acids. V lost 4 bases, J lost 0 bases, and 12 bases lay in between. Written as DNA, the CDR3 is TGTGCCAGCAGCTCCTTTAGCGGTAACCAAGAGACCCAGTACTTC. Amino acids: CASSSFSGNQETQYF.

V and J are TRBV7-2 and TRBJ2-1, with 11 bases aligning to TRBD2. Germline V CDR1 and CDR2: SGHTA, FQGNSA. Germline trimming cut 5 bases from V and 6 bases from J; bases unmatched to any gene: 12. This CDR3 is built from 17 residues. This CDR3 reads CASSRRGLAGGANEQFF. The CDR3 DNA reads as TGTGCCAGCAGCCGCAGAGGCCTAGCGGGAGGCGCCAATGAGCAGTTCTTC.

The chain has TRBV5-4 and TRBJ2-7; 9 nucleotides agree with TRBD1. V was clipped by 0 bases and J by 6 bases; unmatched bases: 4. CDR1 and CDR2 (germline): SGHNT, YYREEE (reference sequence). CDR3 size: 14 residues. The CDR3: CASSLEQGAGEQYF. The CDR3 DNA reads as TGTGCCAGCAGCTTGGAACAGGGGGCCGGCGAGCAGTACTTC.

About this clone itself: Other DNA sequences in the sample encode the same CDR3. The chain recombines TRBV7-2 with TRBJ2-1, with D unresolved. The CDR3 extends over 14 amino acids. The V end was cut by 1 base, the J end by 4 bases, with 8 bases between. Germline V gene sequence: CDR1 SGHTA, CDR2 FQGNSA. CDR3 nucleotides: TGTGCCAGCAGCTTAGTTGGCAGTTACAATGAGCAGTTCTTC. Its protein is CASSLVGSYNEQFF.

This chain uses TRBV9 with TRBJ1-2; 12 bases agree with TRBD1. Germline V CDR1 and CDR2: SGDLS, YYNGEE. J lost 6 bases, V lost 6 bases, and 9 bases had no gene match. The CDR3 loop spans 15 amino acids. Here the CDR3 reads CASNPGTGGWHGYTF. CDR3 DNA: TGTGCCAGCAACCCGGGGACAGGGGGCTGGCATGGCTACACCTTC.

This rearrangement joins TRBV2 to TRBJ2-7; 8 nucleotides match TRBD1. CDR1 and CDR2 (germline): SNHLY, FYNNEI. This CDR3 is 16 amino acids long. Trimming cost V 2 bases and J 4 bases; bases outside gene matches: 10. Here the CDR3 reads CASSEIAGQGVYEQYF. The CDR3 region has the DNA TGTGCCAGCAGTGAAATAGCAGGACAGGGAGTTTACGAGCAGTACTTC.

This clone was recorded once. The rearrangement links TRBV5-1 to TRBJ2-7, with 9 bases fitting TRBD1. The V gene end was trimmed by 3 bases and the J gene end by 6 bases; junction bases not matched to a gene: 7. Germline assignment: CDR1 SGHRS and CDR2 YFSETQ. The CDR3 sequence is 14 residues long. The CDR3 DNA follows: TGCGCCAGCAGCTGGGGACAGGGCCTGGGCGAGCAGTACTTC. It translates to CASSWGQGLGEQYF.

The rearrangement joins TRBV27 to TRBJ2-7; unclear D gene. This CDR3 is 13 amino acids long. The V gene's germline CDR1 is MNHEY and CDR2 SMNVEV (reference sequence). Trimming left V 7 bases short and J 2 bases short, with 12 bases between. CDR3 sequence reads: CASMSQNTYEQYF. DNA for the CDR3: TGTGCCAGCATGTCCCAAAATACCTACGAGCAGTACTTC.

The chain has TRBV11-3 and TRBJ2-1; TRBD2 matches 8 bases. The CDR3 spans 15 residues. Germline values: CDR1 SGHNT, CDR2 YENEEA. The V gene end was trimmed by 3 bases and the J gene end by 3 bases; junction bases not matched to a gene: 4. Here the CDR3 DNA reads TGTGCCAGCAGCTTCGGGCTAGCGGGCTACAATGAGCAGTTCTTC. Its protein product is CASSFGLAGYNEQFF. Combining the CDR3 with reference TRBV11-3 and TRBJ2-1 gives the whole variable domain EAGVVQSPRYKIIEKKQPVAFWCNPISGHNTLYWYLQNLGQGPELLIRYENEEAVDDSQLPKDRFSAERLKGVDSTLKIQPAELGDSAVYLCASSFGLAGYNEQFFGPGTRLTVL.

This chain uses TRBV7-8 with TRBJ1-4, with 8 bases identical to TRBD1. The CDR3 is 15 residues long. Germline V gene sequence: CDR1 SGHVS, CDR2 FQNEAQ. Trimming at V came to 1 base and at J to 8 bases, leaving 6 bases not matched to a gene. CDR3 in DNA: TGTGCCAGCAGCTTAGGACAGGGGAGATACGAAAAACTGTTTTTT. This translates into CASSLGQGRYEKLFF.

V usage is TRBV14 and J usage is TRBJ2-5; D uncertain. There are 14 residues in the CDR3. Germline CDR1 reads SGHDN; CDR2 reads FVKESK. Trimming removed 4 bases at V and 3 bases at J, with 12 bases between. CDR3 region: CASSLMGREETQYF. In DNA form, the CDR3 reads TGTGCCAGCAGCCTGATGGGAAGAGAAGAGACCCAGTACTTC.

The chain links TRBV19 to TRBJ2-4; D may be TRBD1 or TRBD2 (5 bases each). The CDR3 length is 15 residues. Trimming pared 7 bases from V and 1 base from J, leaving 14 bases between. CDR1 is LNHDA, CDR2 SQIVND, per germline (reference sequence). Here the CDR3 DNA reads TGTGCCAGTACTGGGACCCTGTCGGCCAAAAACATTCAGTACTTC. This sequence encodes CASTGTLSAKNIQYF.

The chain joins TRBV28 to TRBJ2-1, with a possible D match to TRBD1 (5 bases). The V and J ends lost 5 bases and 4 bases respectively, with 15 bases between them. This CDR3 is 15 amino acids long. CDR1 is MDHEN, CDR2 SYDVKM, per germline. Written as DNA, the CDR3 is TGTGCCAGCAGTCCCCAGGGAAGCCGTTACAATGAGCAGTTCTTC. Translation gives CASSPQGSRYNEQFF.

This chain uses TRBV4-1 with TRBJ1-2, with D perhaps TRBD1 (6 bases). CDR3 length: 17 residues. Trimming cost V 0 bases and J 4 bases, with 18 bases left between them. Germline CDR1 MGHRA, CDR2 YSYEKL. CDR3: CASSQESLRTASYGYTF. CDR3 nucleotide sequence: TGCGCCAGCAGCCAAGAAAGCTTACGGACAGCCTCCTATGGCTACACCTTC.

The rearrangement uses TRBV7-6 and TRBJ1-4; 9 bases match TRBD1. V gave up 6 bases and J gave up 8 bases; unmatched junction bases: 7. The CDR3 covers 14 residues. Per the germline V gene, CDR1 is SGHVS and CDR2 is FNYEAQ. The CDR3 loop reads CASRQQGAMEKLFF. The DNA of the CDR3 is TGTGCCAGCAGGCAACAGGGGGCTATGGAAAAACTGTTTTTT.

The chain has TRBV2 and TRBJ1-5, with D maybe TRBD1 (5 bases). V was cut by 6 bases and J by 1 base, with 7 bases left in between. This CDR3 has 13 amino acids. Per germline, CDR1 SNHLY and CDR2 FYNNEI. The CDR3: CASRGTSNQPQHF. The CDR3 DNA is TGTGCCAGCAGAGGGACGAGCAATCAGCCCCAGCATTTT.

The gene calls are TRBV18 and TRBJ2-5; TRBD1 matches 8 bases. The CDR3 sequence is 13 residues long. V lost 6 bases and J lost 5; bases outside the gene matches: 5. Germline V CDR1 and CDR2: KGHSH, LQKENI. In DNA, the CDR3 is TGTGCCAGCTCCCCAGGGGGCGGGGAGACCCAGTACTTC. It codes for CASSPGGGETQYF.

The chain combines TRBV29-1 with TRBJ1-4, with a weak D call TRBD1 (5 bases). This CDR3 region has 14 residues. CDR1 and CDR2 (germline): SQVTM, ANQGSEA. CDR3 bases: TGCAGTGCCGTGCGCGCCGACAGTCCTGAAAAACTGTTTTTT. Its protein product is CSAVRADSPEKLFF.

The genes are TRBV19 and TRBJ1-5; 7 nucleotides align to TRBD1. The CDR3 consists of 14 residues. Germline lookup yields CDR1 LNHDA and CDR2 SQIVND (reference sequence). V trimming: 5 bases; J trimming: 1 base; junction bases outside the gene matches: 2. CDR3 in amino acids: CASSVQGSNQPQHF. CDR3 DNA: TGTGCCAGTAGTGTACAGGGGAGCAATCAGCCCCAGCATTTT.

The chain joins TRBV20-1 to TRBJ2-1; D is perhaps TRBD2 (5 bases). V was cut by 6 bases and J by 9 bases, with 12 bases left in between. Germline values: CDR1 DFQATT, CDR2 SNEGSKA (reference sequence). This CDR3 is built from 11 residues. This CDR3 is CSASSIGEQFF. The DNA for the CDR3 is TGCAGTGCCTCTAGCATCGGTGAGCAGTTCTTC.

This clone was seen a single time. The chain recombines TRBV7-9 with TRBJ2-1; 7 bases match TRBD1. Germline V gene sequence: CDR1 SEHNR, CDR2 FQNEAQ (reference sequence). Losses at the gene ends were 7 bases for V and 0 bases for J; bases not matched to a gene: 9. This CDR3 is 16 amino acids long. CDR3 protein: CASKDNRDSSYNEQFF. Written as DNA, the CDR3 is TGTGCCAGCAAGGACAACCGGGACAGCTCCTACAATGAGCAGTTCTTC.

The J gene is TRBJ2-3, the V gene TRBV14, with TRBD2 matching 7 bases. This CDR3 region has 16 residues. Germline CDR1 is SGHDN and CDR2 is FVKESK. J lost 2 bases, V lost 4 bases, and 9 bases had no gene match. The CDR3 sequence: CASSLQRGIHTDTQYF. The CDR3 DNA reads as TGTGCCAGCAGCCTCCAGCGGGGCATACACACAGATACGCAGTATTTT.

The V gene is TRBV5-4, the J gene TRBJ2-7; the D call may be TRBD1 or TRBD2 (6 bases each). The V gene's germline CDR1 is SGHNT and CDR2 YYREEE (reference sequence). V shed 3 bases and J shed 6 bases, with 10 bases lying between them. This CDR3 spans 12 amino acids. The DNA of the CDR3 is TGTGCCAGCAGCTCAACGGGGGCCGAGCAGTACTTC. Encoded protein: CASSSTGAEQYF.

The CDR3: CASSPLAAGANVLTF. The CDR3 nucleotides are TGTGCCAGCAGCCCCCTCGCCGCTGGGGCCAACGTCCTGACTTTC. The chain links TRBV6-1 to TRBJ2-6, with D uncertain. V lost 6 bases to trimming and J lost 2 bases, with 11 bases between them. CDR3 size: 15 residues. CDR1 and CDR2 (germline): MNHNS, SASEGT.

This chain joins TRBV11-2 and TRBJ2-2; D unclear. The CDR3 has 13 amino acids. Per the germline V gene, CDR1 is SGHAT and CDR2 is FQNNGV. V dropped 1 base and J dropped 4 bases, with 4 bases sitting between them. In DNA form, the CDR3 reads TGTGCCAGCAGCTTAGTGGCCACCGGGGAGCTGTTTTTT. Its protein product is CASSLVATGELFF.